This T cell receptor beta chain was captured by sequencing in a study of T-cell reconstitution after alpha-beta-depleted transplantation in children. Findings and caveats of the study: Two months or so post-transplant, alpha-beta T cells reportedly derived from several hundred expanded graft clones. Elevated TCRbeta diversity at day 60 was traced, in some patients, to surviving recipient T cells and thymic progenitors. Counts and diversity of T cells one year after transplant came mostly from newly produced T cells.

This clonotype has only a few counts. The antigen is unknown. Germline CDR1 is GTSNPN and CDR2 is SVGIG (reference sequence). The CDR3 extends over 12 amino acids. Trimming removed 0 bases at V and 7 bases at J, with 9 bases between. Using unique molecular identifiers, the investigators prepared the TCRbeta library. Each CDR3 protein is one row after TCRdb ran MiXCR on the PCR reads. Among approximately 130,000 distinct CDR3 sequences listed, roughly 9% were seen once. The clonotype originates from a girl less than two years old who had a stem cell transplant for combined immunodeficiency, so the T cells may come from the graft donor. The specimen comprised PBMCs, mostly from graft donor cells, sampled 180 days after TCRalphabeta/CD19-depleted stem cell transplant. The genes are TRBV30 and TRBJ1-2; D ambiguous. CDR3 residues: CAWSVNLAGYTF. Written as DNA, the CDR3 is TGTGCCTGGAGTGTTAACCTGGCTGGCTACACCTTC. Supplemented by reference TRBV30 and TRBJ1-2, the full variable domain reads SQTIHQWPATLVQPVGSPLSLECTVEGTSNPNLYWYRQAAGRGLQLLFYSVGIGQISSEVPQNLSASRPQDRQFILSSKKLLLSDSGFYLCAWSVNLAGYTFGSGTRLTVV.